Below are 27 T cell receptor beta chains sequenced from a single sample in a study of T cell responses to AZD1222 COVID-19 vaccine. Using immunoSEQ multiplex PCR, the repertoire was profiled, and TCRdb retains in-frame clones only, with some absent. The sample has some 150,000 clones, 70% to 90% seen once. The sample was peripheral blood, taken 28 days after the second dose of the MenACWY control vaccine. The receptors come from an adult who received the MenACWY meningococcal vaccine as a control.

The chain carries TRBV11-2 and TRBJ1-2, with unresolved D. Germline assignment: CDR1 SGHAT and CDR2 FQNNGV. CDR3 length: 14 amino acids. V lost 3 bases, J lost 0 bases, and 8 bases lay in between. CDR3 sequence (DNA): TGTGCCAGCAGCTTGCGACACCCTAACTATGGCTACACCTTC. The encoded protein is CASSLRHPNYGYTF.

This chain links TRBV5-1 with TRBJ2-5; 9 nucleotides agree with TRBD1. V dropped 4 bases and J dropped 5; count of bases not matched to a gene: 12. This CDR3 is 16 amino acids long. Germline V gives CDR1 SGHRS, CDR2 YFSETQ. The CDR3 nucleotides are TGCGCCAGCAGCATCATGACAGGGGGGTATATCGAGACCCAGTACTTC. This codes for CASSIMTGGYIETQYF.

The chain has TRBV5-4 and TRBJ2-2; 12 nucleotides align to TRBD2. J gave up 5 bases and V 4 bases, and 3 bases lay outside the gene matches. Germline-derived CDR1 and CDR2 are SGHNT and YYREEE (reference sequence). This CDR3 comprises 15 residues. Here the CDR3 DNA reads TGTGCCAGCAGCCCGGGGACTAGCGGGACCGGGGAGCTGTTTTTT. The encoded protein is CASSPGTSGTGELFF.

The chain uses TRBV3-1 (or the pseudogene TRBV3-2) and TRBJ1-5; the D is unclear. V was cut by 0 bases and J by 6 bases, with 9 bases left in between. Germline-derived CDR1 and CDR2 are LGHDT and YNNKEL (reference sequence). There are 14 residues in the CDR3. The CDR3 DNA follows: TGTGCCAGCAGCCAAGAGTGGGTTGGTCAGCCCCAGCATTTT. Protein sequence: CASSQEWVGQPQHF.

This sequence joins TRBV21-1 and TRBJ1-1; the D segment call TRBD1 is taken from the table without a DNA check. TRBV21-1 is a pseudogene. The CDR3 has 17 amino acids. The CDR3 spells CASSKEGLAGGGTEAFF. CDR3 bases: TGTGCCAGCAGCAAAGAAGGGTTGGCAGGGGGCGGTACTGAAGCTTTCTTT.

This sequence joins TRBV7-8 and TRBJ2-7; D remains ambiguous. The CDR3 has 12 amino acids. Trimming pared 4 bases from V and 3 bases from J, leaving 7 bases between. Germline values: CDR1 SGHVS, CDR2 FQNEAQ. The CDR3, as DNA: TGTGCCAGCAGCTCGACCATCTACGAGCAGTACTTC. This encodes CASSSTIYEQYF.

This chain connects TRBV5-4 to TRBJ1-2, with D maybe TRBD1 (6 bases). The germline gives CDR1 SGHNT, CDR2 YYREEE (reference sequence). CDR3 length equals 15 residues. V lost 4 bases and J 8 bases, leaving 21 bases between the germline ends. This chain's CDR3 is CASSPDSWVLLGYTF. CDR3 nucleotides: TGTGCCAGCAGCCCGGACAGTTGGGTTTTGTTAGGCTACACCTTC.

The chain is built from TRBV5-4 and TRBJ1-6; 9 bases match TRBD1. V was clipped by 3 bases and J by 7 bases; unmatched bases: 5. This CDR3 is 15 amino acids long. Looked up from germline, CDR1 is SGHNT and CDR2 is YYREEE (reference sequence). The CDR3 DNA follows: TGTGCCAGCAGCTCCCGACAGGGGGGAAATTCACCCCTCCACTTT. Translating it yields CASSSRQGGNSPLHF. Combining the CDR3 with reference TRBV5-4 and TRBJ1-6 gives the whole variable domain ETGVTQSPTHLIKTRGQQVTLRCSSQSGHNTVSWYQQALGQGPQFIFQYYREEENGRGNFPPRFSGLQFPNYSSELNVNALELDDSALYLCASSSRQGGNSPLHFGNGTRLTVT.

This clone was counted once. This rearrangement joins TRBV6-5 to TRBJ2-2; D gene unclear. The CDR3 consists of 15 residues. The germline V gene encodes CDR1 MNHEY and CDR2 SVGAGI. V lost 0 bases and J lost 2, with 7 bases in between. The CDR3 DNA follows: TGTGCCAGCAGTTACTCGACTTCAAACACCGGGGAGCTGTTTTTT. It translates to CASSYSTSNTGELFF.

V is TRBV7-3 and J is TRBJ2-7; D perhaps matches TRBD2 (7 bases). This CDR3 spans 13 amino acids. Trimming pared 5 bases from V and 4 bases from J, leaving 12 bases between. Germline loops: CDR1 SGHTA, CDR2 FQGTGA. The CDR3 DNA is TGTGCCAGCAGCCTAGGGGGGGATTACGAGCAGTACTTC. As protein: CASSLGGDYEQYF. The full variable domain, its missing parts supplied by reference TRBV7-3 and TRBJ2-7, is GAGVSQTPSNKVTEKGKYVELRCDPISGHTALYWYRQSLGQGPEFLIYFQGTGAADDSGLPNDRFFAVRPEGSVSTLKIQRTERGDSAVYLCASSLGGDYEQYFGPGTRLTVT.

This chain joins TRBV7-2 and TRBJ2-2, with a tentative D call TRBD1 (6 bases). This CDR3 comprises 14 residues. The germline V and J ends were trimmed by 5 bases and 6 bases, with 13 bases remaining between them. Germline-derived CDR1 and CDR2 are SGHTA and FQGNSA. CDR3 DNA sequence: TGTGCCAGCAGCCGCCGTCCAGGGGCCGGGGAGCTGTTTTTT. Translation: CASSRRPGAGELFF.

The chain uses TRBV28 and TRBJ1-2, with TRBD1 as a possible D gene (5 bases). Deletions cut 6 bases from V and 3 bases from J, with 14 bases between. Germline V CDR1 and CDR2: MDHEN, SYDVKM. The CDR3 runs 14 residues. The CDR3 here is CASSGRGEYYGYTF. Here the CDR3 DNA reads TGTGCCAGCAGCGGACGAGGGGAATACTATGGCTACACCTTC.

The J gene is TRBJ2-1, the V gene TRBV19; 11 bases line up with TRBD2. There are 15 residues in the CDR3. Germline V gives CDR1 LNHDA, CDR2 SQIVND (reference sequence). With 7 bases clipped from V and 4 bases from J, the junction kept 6 bases outside the gene matches. The CDR3 reads CASTTGLAAYNEQFF. The CDR3 nucleotides read TGTGCCAGTACCACGGGACTAGCGGCATACAATGAGCAGTTCTTC.

This chain links TRBV2 with TRBJ1-3; D ambiguous. The V end lost 6 bases, the J end lost 2 bases, and 14 bases lay between the germline ends. This CDR3 is 15 amino acids long. Germline CDR1 reads SNHLY; CDR2 reads FYNNEI. The CDR3 sequence: CASRALGSTGNTIYF. In nucleotides, the CDR3 is TGTGCCAGCAGAGCCCTCGGTTCTACTGGAAACACCATATATTTT.

The gene calls are TRBV12-3 or TRBV12-4 and TRBJ1-1; no definite D call. Trimming stripped 7 bases from V and 7 bases from J, with 13 bases between. The CDR3 runs 12 residues. DNA of the CDR3: TGTGCCAGCACCCTCGGTTGGGGTGAAGCTTTCTTT. It specifies CASTLGWGEAFF.

The genes are TRBV2 and TRBJ2-5, with D possibly called TRBD1 or TRBD2 (5 bases each). Germline loops: CDR1 SNHLY, CDR2 FYNNEI. V dropped 7 bases and J dropped 5 bases, with 14 bases sitting between them. The CDR3 loop spans 13 amino acids. This CDR3 reads CASIGGSGETQYF. The CDR3 region has the DNA TGTGCCAGCATTGGGGGATCGGGGGAGACCCAGTACTTC.

The rearrangement links TRBV10-3 to TRBJ1-1; no clear D. With 0 bases removed from V and 1 base from J, the gap between germline ends came to 12 bases. The CDR3 runs 16 residues. CDR1 and CDR2 from the germline V gene are ENHRY and SYGVKD. CDR3 amino acids: CAISESRQWGNTEAFF. The CDR3 DNA reads as TGTGCCATCAGTGAGTCGAGGCAGTGGGGGAACACTGAAGCTTTCTTT.

This clone was counted many times. This chain uses TRBV19 with TRBJ2-7; 9 bases match TRBD1. The V gene's germline CDR1 is LNHDA and CDR2 SQIVND (reference sequence). The CDR3 is made up of 12 amino acids. Trimming at V came to 6 bases and at J to 8 bases, leaving 5 bases not matched to a gene. The CDR3 sequence: CASRSTGGKQYV. CDR3 bases: TGTGCCAGTAGATCTACAGGGGGCAAGCAGTACGTC.

For this clone: The junction departs from germline at one end; a sequencing error may be responsible. The gene calls are TRBV27 and TRBJ1-1; D possibly corresponds to TRBD1 (5 bases). Germline V lookup: CDR1 MNHEY, CDR2 SMNVEV (reference sequence). The CDR3 consists of 14 residues. CDR3 region: CASSFRNRGTETFF. Here the CDR3 DNA reads TGTGCCAGCAGTTTTCGGAATCGGGGGACTGAAACTTTCTTT.

This clone was observed a few times. V gene TRBV12-3 or TRBV12-4 combines with J gene TRBJ1-2; D remains ambiguous. The CDR3 loop spans 13 amino acids. V was shortened by 3 bases and J by 4 bases, with 9 bases between the two germline ends. As DNA, the CDR3 is TGTGCCAGCAGTTTGCTGGGCGGCTATGGCTACACCTTC. It translates to CASSLLGGYGYTF.

The chain carries TRBV11-2 and TRBJ1-5; 7 bases align to TRBD1. CDR3 length: 14 residues. Germline-derived CDR1 and CDR2 are SGHAT and FQNNGV. The V segment lost 5 bases and the J segment 7 bases; nucleotides outside the gene matches: 8. This CDR3 is CASSAGTARQPQHF. CDR3 nucleotides: TGTGCCAGCAGCGCGGGGACAGCTAGGCAGCCCCAGCATTTT.

The chain recombines TRBV5-1 with TRBJ1-4, with a tentative D call TRBD1 (5 bases). The CDR3 runs to 15 residues. The germline gives CDR1 SGHRS, CDR2 YFSETQ. V shed 3 bases and J shed 8 bases, with 17 bases lying between them. CDR3 DNA sequence: TGCGCCAGCAGCTCCCAAGGGGCGGGGAACGAAAAACTGTTTTTT. Translated, it gives CASSSQGAGNEKLFF.

This chain joins TRBV7-3 and TRBJ2-2; D is unresolved. CDR1 is SGHTA, CDR2 FQGTGA, per germline. The CDR3 is made up of 13 amino acids. Trimming left V 7 bases short and J 6 bases short, with 12 bases between. DNA of the CDR3: TGTGCCAGCACCGCGGAGTTAGCCGGGGAGCTGTTTTTT. Residues: CASTAELAGELFF.

The gene calls are TRBV6-5 and TRBJ1-3; D not resolved. Germline-derived CDR1 and CDR2 are MNHEY and SVGAGI. The V end lost 0 bases, the J end lost 2 bases, and 8 bases lay between the germline ends. The CDR3 length is 15 residues. CDR3 nucleotide sequence: TGTGCCAGCAGTTACTCGACGAGGGCTGGAAACACCATATATTTT. It is translated as CASSYSTRAGNTIYF.

The rearrangement joins TRBV7-6 to TRBJ2-7, with D perhaps matching TRBD1 or TRBD2 (5 bases each). In germline, CDR1 is SGHVS, CDR2 FNYEAQ. The CDR3 is 13 amino acids. The germline V and J ends were trimmed by 5 bases and 7 bases, with 15 bases remaining between them. DNA of the CDR3: TGTGCCAGCAGCCTGAGGGGTGGACAAGAGCAGTACGTC. Encoded protein: CASSLRGGQEQYV.

The V call is TRBV4-2, the J call TRBJ2-5; D possibly uses TRBD1 or TRBD2 (5 bases each). The ends were cut back, 1 base at V and 2 bases at J, with 5 bases in the middle. This CDR3 region has 13 residues. CDR1 LGHNA and CDR2 YNFKEQ come from the germline V gene. The CDR3 sequence is CASSQGGQETQYF. The CDR3 bases are TGTGCCAGCAGCCAAGGGGGGCAAGAGACCCAGTACTTC.

This clone was seen only once. The chain joins TRBV6-6 to TRBJ1-6, with 7 nucleotides matching TRBD1. The CDR3 has 15 amino acids. Germline lookup yields CDR1 MNHNY and CDR2 SVGAGI (reference sequence). The V and J ends lost 6 bases and 8 bases, in that order; junction bases with no gene match: 10. The CDR3 loop is CASRPRQGGDSPLHF. The CDR3 bases are TGTGCCAGCAGGCCCAGACAGGGCGGGGATTCACCCCTCCACTTT.